Listed below are T cell receptor beta chains from one sample, sequenced in a study of blood T cell repertoires in COVID-19. Some clones are missing from TCRdb's copy, which holds only in-frame ones; the method was immunoSEQ multiplex PCR. The sample lists about 68,000 clones; 65% to 90% were seen once. The sequencing input was peripheral blood. These receptors originate from a woman aged 60-70 years with acute or convalescent COVID-19. CDR3s include the opening cysteine and the closing phenylalanine or tryptophan. The D gene is left open where the match is weak. Clone size is not always given. Where it is, it says once, few, many or a class for expanded clones.

j_call d_call clone_size v_call cdr3_nt cdr3_aa
TRBJ2-3 TRBD2 . TRBV7-9 TGTGCCAGCAGCTTCGCGGTAGCGGGGGCCACAGATACGCAGTATTTT CASSFAVAGATDTQYF
TRBJ1-1 TRBD1 . TRBV19 TGTGCCAGTAGGCAAGGGACAGGGACGGCTTTCTTT CASRQGTGTAFF
TRBJ1-2 TRBD1 . TRBV27 TGTGCCAGCAGTTTATATGGACAGGGCTCCTATGGCTACACCTTC CASSLYGQGSYGYTF
TRBJ2-3 . . TRBV10-3 TGTGCCATCAGTGAAGGGGGATCCAGGGATACGCAGTATTTT CAISEGGSRDTQYF
TRBJ2-3 . . TRBV7-8 TGTGCCAGCAGCTTAGGATTCGGGAAAACAGATACGCAGTATTTT CASSLGFGKTDTQYF
TRBJ2-7 TRBD2 . TRBV2 TGTGCCAGTAGCGGGGGCTACGAGCAGTACTTC CASSGGYEQYF
TRBJ1-1 . . TRBV2 TGTGCCAGCCGGAACCGGCCGGGAGACACTGAAGCTTTCTTT CASRNRPGDTEAFF
TRBJ1-4 TRBD1 once TRBV19 TGTGCCAGTAGTATAACCGGACAGGGCGCCAAAAAACTGTTTTTT CASSITGQGAKKLFF
TRBJ2-7 TRBD1 . TRBV6-5 TGTGCCAGCAGTTACTCGACAGGGGGCACCTACGAGCAGTACTTC CASSYSTGGTYEQYF
TRBJ2-7 TRBD2 once TRBV6-5 TGTGCCAGCAGTCGAGCGGGGCCCCGGTACGAGCAGTACTTC CASSRAGPRYEQYF
TRBJ1-1 . . TRBV5-6 TGTGCCAGCAGCTTGGCAGCGGTAGGGAACACTGAAGCTTTCTTT CASSLAAVGNTEAFF
TRBJ2-4 . . TRBV6-1 TGTGCCAGCAGTGAAGTCTATGCCGGGGTGGGGGGAGCCAAAAACATTCAGTACTTC CASSEVYAGVGGAKNIQYF
TRBJ2-3 TRBD2 . TRBV27 TGTGCCAGCAGTTCCCGCCCCCTTAGCGGGAGGAGGGATAAGGGAGATACGCAGTATTTT CASSSRPLSGRRDKGDTQYF
TRBJ1-1 TRBD1 . TRBV4-1 TGCGCCAGCAGCCCTGGACAGGGTGGGACTGAAGCTTTCTTT CASSPGQGGTEAFF
TRBJ2-7 TRBD1 . TRBV28 TGTGCCAGCAGCCTAAGGGGCACAGGGGATGAGCAGTACTTC CASSLRGTGDEQYF
TRBJ1-5 . . TRBV6-2/TRBV6-3 TGTGCCAGCAGTTACTCGTTAGGGGGTCGACAGCCCCAGCATTTT CASSYSLGGRQPQHF
TRBJ1-5 . . TRBV19 TGTGCCACCAAACCTATGGGGGCTGTCGGCAATCAGCCCCAGCATTTT CATKPMGAVGNQPQHF